These 18 T cell receptor beta chains originate from one sample sequenced in a study of identical twins. MiXCR, applied by TCRdb to the 5' RACE reads, yields one record per CDR3 protein. The repertoire holds approximately 240,000 distinct CDR3 sequences, with 11% to 15% as singletons. Input material: memory (CD45RO+) T cells sorted from blood. These receptors all come from a woman between 18 and 29 years old in good health.

In this sample, this clonotype turned up a few times. The chain joins TRBV3-1 to TRBJ1-2; maybe TRBD1 (6 bases). Germline V gene lookup returns CDR1 LGHDT and CDR2 YNNKEL (reference sequence). The V end was cut by 1 base, the J end by 4 bases, with 7 bases between. The CDR3 is 13 residues long. CDR3 sequence reads: CASSQVQGYGYTF. CDR3 DNA sequence: TGTGCCAGCAGCCAAGTACAGGGCTATGGCTACACCTTC.

This clonotype was seen more than once but under ten times. The DNA of the CDR3 is TGCAGTGCCCGACAGGGGGCGATCGGAAACACCATATATTTT. This translates into CSARQGAIGNTIYF. The rearrangement uses TRBV20-1 and TRBJ1-3, with 10 bases fitting TRBD1. Germline CDR1 reads DFQATT; CDR2 reads SNEGSKA (reference sequence). The CDR3 loop spans 14 amino acids. J gave up 4 bases and V 6 bases, and 6 bases lay outside the gene matches.

The chain joins TRBV12-3 or TRBV12-4 to TRBJ2-7, with 11 bases fitting TRBD1. Germline trimming cut 5 bases from V and 3 bases from J; bases unmatched to any gene: 6. The CDR3 runs 15 residues. CDR3 residues: CASSRGQGVHYEQYF. The CDR3 DNA reads TGTGCCAGCAGTAGGGGACAGGGGGTCCACTACGAGCAGTACTTC.

This clonotype appeared many times. The chain uses TRBV5-5 and TRBJ2-7; no reliable D call. The ends were cut back, 1 base at V and 2 bases at J, with 13 bases in the middle. CDR3 length equals 15 residues. CDR1 is SGHKS and CDR2 is YYEKEE in the germline V gene (reference sequence). The CDR3 sequence is CASSLYPERTYEQYF. The CDR3 coding sequence is TGTGCCAGCAGCTTGTATCCGGAGCGCACCTACGAGCAGTACTTC.

In its sample, this clonotype was seen a few times. V usage is TRBV29-1 and J usage is TRBJ2-7; the D is unclear. Germline-derived CDR1 and CDR2 are SQVTM and ANQGSEA. The V and J ends lost 7 bases and 1 base respectively, with 11 bases between them. The CDR3 covers 12 residues. The CDR3 spells CSAVTLSYEQYF. The CDR3 DNA sequence: TGCAGCGCAGTGACATTGTCCTACGAGCAGTACTTC.

CDR3 sequence (DNA): TGTGCCAGCAGCTTGGGAATGTCAGGGGGCACAGATACGCAGTATTTT. This sequence encodes CASSLGMSGGTDTQYF. The chain carries TRBV5-8 and TRBJ2-3; maybe TRBD1 (6 bases). CDR3 length: 16 residues. The V and J ends lost 0 bases and 1 base respectively, with 12 bases between them. Germline lookup yields CDR1 SGHTS and CDR2 YDEGEE.

This clonotype has at least ten counts. V and J are TRBV6-1 and TRBJ2-1; TRBD1 agrees at 7 bases. Germline loops: CDR1 MNHNS, CDR2 SASEGT. The CDR3 length is 14 residues. Trimming cost V 5 bases and J 9 bases; bases outside gene matches: 10. This CDR3 is CASSRDDRDGEQFF. The CDR3 DNA reads as TGTGCCAGCAGTCGCGATGACAGGGACGGTGAGCAGTTCTTC.

The chain uses TRBV5-1 and TRBJ2-7, with no clear D. The CDR3 contains 14 residues. The germline V gene encodes CDR1 SGHRS and CDR2 YFSETQ. Trimming removed 4 bases from V and 5 bases from J, with 16 bases in between. The CDR3 reads CASSLLDQTHEQYF. CDR3 in DNA: TGCGCCAGCAGCCTATTGGACCAGACCCACGAGCAGTACTTC.

This clonotype came up a few times. The rearrangement joins TRBV11-3 to TRBJ1-1; TRBD1 is a possible D gene (5 bases). The CDR3 covers 13 residues. V lost 4 bases to trimming and J lost 2 bases, with 8 bases between them. Germline lookup yields CDR1 SGHNT and CDR2 YENEEA. CDR3 residues: CASSSRTNTEAFF. The CDR3 DNA reads as TGTGCCAGCAGCTCTCGGACAAACACTGAAGCTTTCTTT.

CDR3 region: CASSPDSLSSYEQYF. DNA for the CDR3: TGTGCCAGCAGCCCGGACTCTTTGAGCTCCTACGAGCAGTACTTC. V and J are TRBV27 and TRBJ2-7, with D perhaps matching TRBD2 (5 bases). CDR3 length: 15 amino acids. CDR1 is MNHEY and CDR2 is SMNVEV in the germline V gene (reference sequence). V lost 6 bases to trimming and J lost 0 bases, with 15 bases between them.

The rearrangement uses TRBV5-1 and TRBJ2-5, with D maybe TRBD1 (5 bases). Germline V gene data show CDR1 as SGHRS and CDR2 as YFSETQ. V lost 3 bases and J lost 4, with 10 bases in between. There are 13 residues in the CDR3. The CDR3 coding sequence is TGCGCCAGCAGCTCCTCCCAGGGAGAGACCCAGTACTTC. This gives the protein CASSSSQGETQYF.

This clonotype was found a few times. This rearrangement joins TRBV12-3 or TRBV12-4 to TRBJ2-7, with D perhaps TRBD1 (5 bases). The V and J ends lost 7 bases and 12 bases respectively, with 16 bases between them. There are 11 residues in the CDR3. The CDR3 loop reads CASKGIEKMYF. For the CDR3, the DNA is TGTGCCAGCAAGGGGATTGAAAAGATGTACTTC.

This clonotype was seen a few times. The chain joins TRBV10-3 to TRBJ2-5; 7 positions match TRBD2. The CDR3 totals 14 residues. The germline CDR1 and CDR2 sequences are ENHRY and SYGVKD. V shed 4 bases, J shed 5 bases, and the junction held 7 bases outside the gene matches. The CDR3 sequence: CAISATSSGETQYF. CDR3 DNA: TGTGCCATCAGTGCGACTAGCTCTGGTGAGACCCAGTACTTC.

The chain combines TRBV20-1 with TRBJ2-3, with D unclear. Germline V gives CDR1 DFQATT, CDR2 SNEGSKA (reference sequence). CDR3 length: 15 amino acids. Between the trimmed V and J ends, which lost 0 bases and 6 bases, there was a span of 16 bases. The CDR3 reads CSARESMWVRDTQYF. CDR3 coding DNA: TGCAGTGCTAGAGAATCGATGTGGGTACGTGATACGCAGTATTTT.

This sequence joins TRBV20-1 and TRBJ2-7; D call uncertain. The CDR3 sequence is 14 residues long. Germline CDR1 is DFQATT and CDR2 is SNEGSKA (reference sequence). V lost 1 base, J lost 2 bases, and 12 bases lay in between. CDR3 sequence reads: CSARVMRTPYEQYF. The DNA for the CDR3 is TGCAGTGCTAGAGTGATGAGGACCCCCTACGAGCAGTACTTC.

The chain recombines TRBV29-1 with TRBJ2-3; D call uncertain. The V gene's germline CDR1 is SQVTM and CDR2 ANQGSEA. Trimming removed 5 bases from V and 0 bases from J, with 3 bases in between. The CDR3 length is 11 residues. Written as DNA, the CDR3 is TGCAGCGTTACCAGCACAGATACGCAGTATTTT. This sequence encodes CSVTSTDTQYF.

This sequence joins TRBV3-1 and TRBJ1-4; D might be TRBD1 (6 bases). V dropped 3 bases and J dropped 8 bases, with 13 bases sitting between them. The CDR3 totals 14 residues. Germline-derived CDR1 and CDR2 are LGHDT and YNNKEL (reference sequence). The CDR3 reads CASSHRGGGEKLFF. CDR3 DNA: TGTGCCAGCAGCCACAGGGGAGGCGGGGAAAAACTGTTTTTT. Full variable domain (outside the CDR3, taken from reference TRBV3-1 and TRBJ1-4): DTAVSQTPKYLVTQMGNDKSIKCEQNLGHDTMYWYKQDSKKFLKIMFSYNNKELIINETVPNRFSPKSPDKAHLNLHINSLELGDSAVYFCASSHRGGGEKLFFGSGTQLSVL.

V gene TRBV10-3 combines with J gene TRBJ1-6; D not resolved. The V end was cut by 0 bases, the J end by 10 bases, with 7 bases between. The CDR3 contains 13 residues. Germline assignment: CDR1 ENHRY and CDR2 SYGVKD. CDR3 DNA sequence: TGTGCCATCAGTGAGTCCCGCGCGTCACCCCTCCACTTT. Translated: CAISESRASPLHF.